This TCR beta chain comes out of a study of cytomegalovirus exposure and HLA in healthy donors. Findings of the study overall: According to a subsequent analysis, TCR clusters from the first cohort were inclined to appear together in the roughly 120 validation repertoires. Cytomegalovirus association was listed for 164 TCR beta chains. Many donors shared some public TCRs, even though most TCR sequences were rare.

With regard to this clone: The antigen remains unidentified.

Looked up from germline, CDR1 is MDHEN and CDR2 is SYDVKM. The CDR3 runs to 11 residues. Trimming shortened V by 4 bases and J by 12 bases, and 10 bases separated the two germline ends. Measured with immunoSEQ multiplex PCR; TCRdb has only the in-frame clones, and not every one. The data show under 80,000 clones, 94% seen once. The rearrangement links TRBV28 to TRBJ2-1; D gene ambiguous. This TCR was sampled from a woman aged 18-29 years in good health and CMV-seronegative. The sequenced sample consisted of PBMCs. In nucleotides, the CDR3 is TGTGCCAGCAGTTGGGTCGACTTGCAGTTCTTC. Protein: CASSWVDLQFF.